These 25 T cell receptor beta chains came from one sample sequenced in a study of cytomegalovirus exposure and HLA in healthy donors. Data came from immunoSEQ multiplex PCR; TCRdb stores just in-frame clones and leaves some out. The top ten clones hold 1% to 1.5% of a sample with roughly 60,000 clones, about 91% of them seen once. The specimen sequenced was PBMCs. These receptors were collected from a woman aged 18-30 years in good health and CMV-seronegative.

CDR3 bases: TGTGCCAGCAGTCCCCGGTCCTATGGCTACACCTTC. It encodes CASSPRSYGYTF. The chain joins TRBV28 to TRBJ1-2; D is ambiguous. The CDR3 is 12 residues long. Trimming left V 5 bases short and J 4 bases short, with 8 bases between. The germline V gene encodes CDR1 MDHEN and CDR2 SYDVKM.

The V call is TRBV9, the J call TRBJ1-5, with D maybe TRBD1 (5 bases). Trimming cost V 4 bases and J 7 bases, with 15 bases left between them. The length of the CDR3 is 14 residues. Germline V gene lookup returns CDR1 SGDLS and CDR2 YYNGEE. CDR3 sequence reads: CASSPGGGLQPQHF. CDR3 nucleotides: TGTGCCAGCAGCCCTGGGGGGGGGTTACAGCCCCAGCATTTT.

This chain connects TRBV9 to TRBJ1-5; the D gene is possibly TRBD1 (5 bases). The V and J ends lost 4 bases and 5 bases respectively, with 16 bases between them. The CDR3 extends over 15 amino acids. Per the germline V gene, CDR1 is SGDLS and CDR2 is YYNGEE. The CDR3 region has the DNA TGTGCCAGCAGCATAGGACACGGCGCCGATCAGCCCCAGCATTTT. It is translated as CASSIGHGADQPQHF.

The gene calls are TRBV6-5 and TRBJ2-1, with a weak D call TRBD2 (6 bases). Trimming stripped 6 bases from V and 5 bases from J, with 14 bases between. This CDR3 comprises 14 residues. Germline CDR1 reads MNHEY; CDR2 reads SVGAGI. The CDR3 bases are TGTGCCAGCAGCCAAAGGGACTGGGACAATGAGCAGTTCTTC. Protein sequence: CASSQRDWDNEQFF.

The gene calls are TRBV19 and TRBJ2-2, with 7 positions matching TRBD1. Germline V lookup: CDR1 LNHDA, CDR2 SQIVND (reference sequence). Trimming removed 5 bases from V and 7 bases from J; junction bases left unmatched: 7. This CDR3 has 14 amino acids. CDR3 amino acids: CASSFDRVSGELFF. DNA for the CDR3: TGTGCCAGTAGTTTCGACAGGGTGAGCGGGGAGCTGTTTTTT.

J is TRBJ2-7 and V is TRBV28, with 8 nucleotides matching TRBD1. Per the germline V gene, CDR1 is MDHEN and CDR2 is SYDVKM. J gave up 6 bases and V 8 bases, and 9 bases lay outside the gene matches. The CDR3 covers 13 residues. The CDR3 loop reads CASRDRPPFEQYF. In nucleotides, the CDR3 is TGTGCCAGCCGGGACAGGCCCCCTTTCGAGCAGTACTTC.

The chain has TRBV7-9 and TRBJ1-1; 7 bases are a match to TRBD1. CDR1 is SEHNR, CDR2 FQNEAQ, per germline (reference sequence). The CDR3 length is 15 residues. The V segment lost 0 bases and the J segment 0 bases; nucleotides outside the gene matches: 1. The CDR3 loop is CASSLAGQLNTEAFF. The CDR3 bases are TGTGCCAGCAGCTTAGCGGGACAGTTGAACACTGAAGCTTTCTTT.

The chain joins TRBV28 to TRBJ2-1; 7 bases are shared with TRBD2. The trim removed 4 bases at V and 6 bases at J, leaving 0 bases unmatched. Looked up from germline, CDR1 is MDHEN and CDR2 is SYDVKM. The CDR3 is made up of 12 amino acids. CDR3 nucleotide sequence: TGTGCCAGCAGTTGGACTAGCAATGAGCAGTTCTTC. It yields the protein CASSWTSNEQFF.

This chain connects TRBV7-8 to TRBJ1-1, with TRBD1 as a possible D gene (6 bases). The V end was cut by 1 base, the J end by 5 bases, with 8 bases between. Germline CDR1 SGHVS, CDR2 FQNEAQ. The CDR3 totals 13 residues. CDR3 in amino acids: CASSLEGVTEAFF. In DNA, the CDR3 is TGTGCCAGCAGCTTAGAGGGGGTTACTGAAGCTTTCTTT.

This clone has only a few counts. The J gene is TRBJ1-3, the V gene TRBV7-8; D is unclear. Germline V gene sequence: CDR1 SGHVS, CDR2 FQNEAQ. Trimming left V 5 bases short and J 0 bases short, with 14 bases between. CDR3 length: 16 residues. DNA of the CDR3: TGTGCCAGCAGCGCGAGCAGGTCTTACTCTGGAAACACCATATATTTT. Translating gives CASSASRSYSGNTIYF. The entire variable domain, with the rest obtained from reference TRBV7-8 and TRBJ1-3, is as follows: GAGVSQSPRYKVAKRGQDVALRCDPISGHVSLFWYQQALGQGPEFLTYFQNEAQLDKSGLPSDRFFAERPEGSVSTLKIQRTQQEDSAVYLCASSASRSYSGNTIYFGEGSWLTVV.

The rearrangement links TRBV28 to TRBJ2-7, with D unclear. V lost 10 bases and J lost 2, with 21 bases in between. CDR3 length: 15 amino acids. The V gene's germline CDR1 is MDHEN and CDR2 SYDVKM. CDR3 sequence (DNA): TGTGCCATCTCCGCTTGGGCAGAAAACCCCTACGAGCAGTACTTC. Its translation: CAISAWAENPYEQYF.

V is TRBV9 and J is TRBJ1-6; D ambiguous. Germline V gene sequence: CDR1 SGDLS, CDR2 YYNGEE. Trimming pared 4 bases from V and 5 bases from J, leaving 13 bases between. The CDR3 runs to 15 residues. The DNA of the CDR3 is TGTGCCAGCAGCACCGGAGGGCAGAATAATTCACCCCTCCACTTT. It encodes CASSTGGQNNSPLHF.

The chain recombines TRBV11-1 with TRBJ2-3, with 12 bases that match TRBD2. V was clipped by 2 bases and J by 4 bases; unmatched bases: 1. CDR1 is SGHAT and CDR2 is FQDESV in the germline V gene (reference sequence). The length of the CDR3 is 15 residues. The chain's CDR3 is CASSLRLAGADTQYF. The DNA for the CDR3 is TGTGCCAGCAGCTTAAGACTAGCGGGGGCAGATACGCAGTATTTT.

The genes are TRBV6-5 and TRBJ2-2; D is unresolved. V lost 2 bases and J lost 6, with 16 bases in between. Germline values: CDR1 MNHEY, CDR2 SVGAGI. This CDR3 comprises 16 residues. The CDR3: CASSYNPQVVPGELFF. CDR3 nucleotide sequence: TGTGCCAGCAGTTACAACCCCCAGGTTGTGCCCGGGGAGCTGTTTTTT.

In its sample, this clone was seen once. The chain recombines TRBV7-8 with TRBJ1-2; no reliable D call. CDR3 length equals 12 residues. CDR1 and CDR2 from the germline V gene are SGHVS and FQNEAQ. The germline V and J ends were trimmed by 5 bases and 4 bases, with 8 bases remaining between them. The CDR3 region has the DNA TGTGCCAGCAGCGCGCGAGGCTATGGCTACACCTTC. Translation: CASSARGYGYTF.

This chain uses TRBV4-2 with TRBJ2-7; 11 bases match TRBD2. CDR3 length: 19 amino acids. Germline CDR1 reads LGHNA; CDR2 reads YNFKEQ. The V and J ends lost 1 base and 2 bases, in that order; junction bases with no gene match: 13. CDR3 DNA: TGTGCCAGCAGCCAAGGGCTAGCGGGGGGATTGACGGCCGCCTACGAGCAGTACTTC. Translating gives CASSQGLAGGLTAAYEQYF.

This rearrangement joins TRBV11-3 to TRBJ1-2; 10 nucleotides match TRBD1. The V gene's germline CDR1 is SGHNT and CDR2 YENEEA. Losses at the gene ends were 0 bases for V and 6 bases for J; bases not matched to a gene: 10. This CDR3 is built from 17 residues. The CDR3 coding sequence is TGTGCCAGCAGCTTAGAGGCGACAGGGGGCGCCGTAAATGGCTACACCTTC. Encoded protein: CASSLEATGGAVNGYTF. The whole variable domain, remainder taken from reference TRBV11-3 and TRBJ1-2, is EAGVVQSPRYKIIEKKQPVAFWCNPISGHNTLYWYLQNLGQGPELLIRYENEEAVDDSQLPKDRFSAERLKGVDSTLKIQPAELGDSAVYLCASSLEATGGAVNGYTFGSGTRLTVV.

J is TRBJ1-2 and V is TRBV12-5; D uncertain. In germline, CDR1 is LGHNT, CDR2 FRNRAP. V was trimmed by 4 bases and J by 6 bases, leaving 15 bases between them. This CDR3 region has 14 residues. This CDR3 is CASGSMLRGDGYTF. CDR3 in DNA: TGTGCTAGTGGTTCGATGCTTCGGGGTGATGGCTACACCTTC.

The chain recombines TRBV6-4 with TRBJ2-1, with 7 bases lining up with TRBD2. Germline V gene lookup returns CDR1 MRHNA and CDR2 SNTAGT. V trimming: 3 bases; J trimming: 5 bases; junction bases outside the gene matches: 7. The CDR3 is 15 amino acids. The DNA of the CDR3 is TGTGCCAGCAGTGATGCTGCTAGCGGTCACAATGAGCAGTTCTTC. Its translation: CASSDAASGHNEQFF.

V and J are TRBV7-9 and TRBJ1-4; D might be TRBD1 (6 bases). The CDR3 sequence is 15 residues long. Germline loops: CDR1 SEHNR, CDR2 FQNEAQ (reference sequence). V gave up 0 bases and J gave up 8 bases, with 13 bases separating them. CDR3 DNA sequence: TGTGCCAGCAGCTTAGCGGACAGCGAGGGGGAAAAACTGTTTTTT. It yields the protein CASSLADSEGEKLFF.

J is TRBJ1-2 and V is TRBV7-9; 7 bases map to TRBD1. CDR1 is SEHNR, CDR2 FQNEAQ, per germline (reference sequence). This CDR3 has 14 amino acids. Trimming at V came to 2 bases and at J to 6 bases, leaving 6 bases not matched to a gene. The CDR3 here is CASSLLQGRNGYTF. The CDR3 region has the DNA TGTGCCAGCAGCTTACTACAGGGGAGAAATGGCTACACCTTC.

The CDR3 nucleotides are TGTGCCAGCACCCCTAGGTCAGGGGGCGTCTACACCTTC. Translating gives CASTPRSGGVYTF. The chain uses TRBV6-6 and TRBJ1-2, with 8 bases identical to TRBD1. V lost 7 bases and J lost 10; bases outside the gene matches: 11. The CDR3 is made up of 13 amino acids. Germline V CDR1 and CDR2: MNHNY, SVGAGI (reference sequence).

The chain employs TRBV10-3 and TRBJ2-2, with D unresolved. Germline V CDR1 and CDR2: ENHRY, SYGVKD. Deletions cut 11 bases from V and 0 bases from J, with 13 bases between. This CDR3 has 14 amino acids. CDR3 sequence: CAARVRTNTGELFF. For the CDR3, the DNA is TGTGCCGCCCGAGTCCGTACGAACACCGGGGAGCTGTTTTTT.

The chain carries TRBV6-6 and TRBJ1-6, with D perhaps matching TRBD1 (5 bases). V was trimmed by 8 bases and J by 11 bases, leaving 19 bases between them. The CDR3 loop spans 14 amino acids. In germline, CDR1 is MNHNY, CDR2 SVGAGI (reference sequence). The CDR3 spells CASVPRGGWTPLHF. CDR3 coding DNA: TGTGCCAGCGTCCCCCGGGGGGGGTGGACACCCCTCCACTTT.

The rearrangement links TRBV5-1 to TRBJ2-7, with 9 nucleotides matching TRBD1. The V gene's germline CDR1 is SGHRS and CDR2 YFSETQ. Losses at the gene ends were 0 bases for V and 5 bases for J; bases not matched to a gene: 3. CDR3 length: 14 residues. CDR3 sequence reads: CASSLVGTGNEQYF. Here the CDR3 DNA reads TGCGCCAGCAGCTTGGTCGGGACAGGGAACGAGCAGTACTTC.